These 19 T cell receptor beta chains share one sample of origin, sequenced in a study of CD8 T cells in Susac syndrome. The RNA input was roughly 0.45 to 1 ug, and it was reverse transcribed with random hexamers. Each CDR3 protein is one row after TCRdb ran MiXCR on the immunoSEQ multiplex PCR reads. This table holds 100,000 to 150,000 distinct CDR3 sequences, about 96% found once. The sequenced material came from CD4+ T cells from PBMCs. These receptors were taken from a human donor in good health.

The CDR3 DNA follows: TGCAGCGTTGAAGGGGGGCAGGGGGTACTCTATGGCTACACCTTC. It is translated as CSVEGGQGVLYGYTF. The chain couples TRBV29-1 to TRBJ1-2, with 7 bases fitting TRBD1. The germline gives CDR1 SQVTM, CDR2 ANQGSEA. This CDR3 has 15 amino acids. V shed 1 base, J shed 4 bases, and the junction held 9 bases outside the gene matches.

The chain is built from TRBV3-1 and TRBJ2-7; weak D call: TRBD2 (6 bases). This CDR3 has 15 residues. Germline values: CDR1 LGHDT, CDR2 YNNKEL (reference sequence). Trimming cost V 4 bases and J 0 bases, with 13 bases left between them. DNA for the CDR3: TGTGCCAGCAGCCCAATAGCGGATAGCTCCTACGAGCAGTACTTC. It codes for CASSPIADSSYEQYF.

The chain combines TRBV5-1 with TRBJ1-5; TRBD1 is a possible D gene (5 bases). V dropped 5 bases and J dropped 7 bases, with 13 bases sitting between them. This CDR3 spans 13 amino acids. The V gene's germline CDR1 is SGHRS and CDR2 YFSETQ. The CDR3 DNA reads TGCGCCAGCAGTTTTGACGGGGACCAGCCCCAGCATTTT. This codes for CASSFDGDQPQHF.

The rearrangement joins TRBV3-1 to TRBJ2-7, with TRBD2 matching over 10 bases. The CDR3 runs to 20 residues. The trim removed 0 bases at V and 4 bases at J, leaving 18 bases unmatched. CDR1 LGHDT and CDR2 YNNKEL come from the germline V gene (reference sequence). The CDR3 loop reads CASSQDLPRLAGAGGYEQYF. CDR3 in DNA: TGTGCCAGCAGCCAAGATCTCCCCAGGCTAGCGGGAGCCGGTGGATACGAGCAGTACTTC.

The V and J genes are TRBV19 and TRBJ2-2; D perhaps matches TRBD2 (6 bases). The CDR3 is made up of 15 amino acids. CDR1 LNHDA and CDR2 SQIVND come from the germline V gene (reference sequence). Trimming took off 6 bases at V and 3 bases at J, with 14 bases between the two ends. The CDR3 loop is CASRSEGLYTGELFF. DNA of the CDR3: TGTGCCAGTAGGTCGGAGGGCCTCTACACCGGGGAGCTGTTTTTT.

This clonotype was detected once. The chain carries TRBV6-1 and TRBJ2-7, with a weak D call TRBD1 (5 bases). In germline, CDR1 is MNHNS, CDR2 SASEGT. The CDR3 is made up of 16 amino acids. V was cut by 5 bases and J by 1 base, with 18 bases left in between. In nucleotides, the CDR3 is TGTGCCAGCAGTCCCGTTGGGGCCGAACTTTCCTACGAGCAGTACTTC. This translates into CASSPVGAELSYEQYF.

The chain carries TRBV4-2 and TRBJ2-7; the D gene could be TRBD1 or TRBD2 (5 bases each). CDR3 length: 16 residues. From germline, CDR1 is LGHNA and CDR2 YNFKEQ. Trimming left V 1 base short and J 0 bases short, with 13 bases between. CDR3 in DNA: TGTGCCAGCAGCCAAGGGGGGAGAGTGAACTCCTACGAGCAGTACTTC. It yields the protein CASSQGGRVNSYEQYF.

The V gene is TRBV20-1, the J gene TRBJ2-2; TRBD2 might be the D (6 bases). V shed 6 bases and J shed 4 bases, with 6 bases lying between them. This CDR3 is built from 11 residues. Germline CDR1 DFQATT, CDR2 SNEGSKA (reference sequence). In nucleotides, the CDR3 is TGCAGTGCGCGGGGCACCGGGGAGCTGTTTTTT. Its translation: CSARGTGELFF.

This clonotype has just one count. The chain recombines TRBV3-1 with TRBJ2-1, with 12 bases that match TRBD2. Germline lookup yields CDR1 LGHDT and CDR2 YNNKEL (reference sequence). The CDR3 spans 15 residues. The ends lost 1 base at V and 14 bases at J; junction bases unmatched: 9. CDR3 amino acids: CASSQGLAGVNVKFF. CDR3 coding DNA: TGTGCCAGCAGCCAAGGACTAGCGGGAGTAAATGTTAAGTTCTTC.

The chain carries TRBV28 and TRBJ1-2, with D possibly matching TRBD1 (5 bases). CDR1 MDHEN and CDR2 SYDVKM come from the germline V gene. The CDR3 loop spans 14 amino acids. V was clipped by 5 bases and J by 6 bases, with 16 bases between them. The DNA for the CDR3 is TGTGCCAGCAGTGGGCCGGGAGACAGCGATGGCTACACCTTC. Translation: CASSGPGDSDGYTF.

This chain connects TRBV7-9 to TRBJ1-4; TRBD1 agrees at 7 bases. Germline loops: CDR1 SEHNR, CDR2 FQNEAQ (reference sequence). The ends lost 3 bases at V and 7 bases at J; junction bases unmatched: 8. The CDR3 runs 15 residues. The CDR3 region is CASSFQTGFGEKLFF. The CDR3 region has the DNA TGTGCCAGCAGCTTCCAGACAGGGTTTGGTGAAAAACTGTTTTTT.

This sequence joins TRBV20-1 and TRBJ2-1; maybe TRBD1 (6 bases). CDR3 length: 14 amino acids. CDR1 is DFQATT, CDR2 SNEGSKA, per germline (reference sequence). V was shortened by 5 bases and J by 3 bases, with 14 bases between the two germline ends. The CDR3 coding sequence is TGCAGTGCTCTCAGGGGCAGGGGCTACAATGAGCAGTTCTTC. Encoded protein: CSALRGRGYNEQFF.

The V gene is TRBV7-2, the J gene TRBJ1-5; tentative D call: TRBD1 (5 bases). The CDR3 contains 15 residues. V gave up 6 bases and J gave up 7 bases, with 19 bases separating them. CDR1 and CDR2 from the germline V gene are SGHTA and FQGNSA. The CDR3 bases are TGTGCCAGCAGTGGGGACTCCGGGTATGAGCAGCCCCAGCATTTT. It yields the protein CASSGDSGYEQPQHF. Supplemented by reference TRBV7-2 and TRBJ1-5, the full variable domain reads GAGVSQSPSNKVTEKGKDVELRCDPISGHTALYWYRQSLGQGLEFLIYFQGNSAPDKSGLPSDRFSAERTGGSVSTLTIQRTQQEDSAVYLCASSGDSGYEQPQHFGDGTRLSIL.

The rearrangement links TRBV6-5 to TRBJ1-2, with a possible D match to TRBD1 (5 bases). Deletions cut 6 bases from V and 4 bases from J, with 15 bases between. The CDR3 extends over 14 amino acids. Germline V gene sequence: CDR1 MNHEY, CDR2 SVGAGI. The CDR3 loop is CASREGSGLYGYTF. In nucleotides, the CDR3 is TGTGCCAGCAGAGAGGGATCAGGGCTCTATGGCTACACCTTC.

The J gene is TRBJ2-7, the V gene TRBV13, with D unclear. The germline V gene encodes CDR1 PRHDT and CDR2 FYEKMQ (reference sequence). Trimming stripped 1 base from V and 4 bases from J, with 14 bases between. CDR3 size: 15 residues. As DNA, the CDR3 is TGTGCCAGCAGCTTAGAACCTCGCTCCGTGTACGAGCAGTACTTC. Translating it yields CASSLEPRSVYEQYF.

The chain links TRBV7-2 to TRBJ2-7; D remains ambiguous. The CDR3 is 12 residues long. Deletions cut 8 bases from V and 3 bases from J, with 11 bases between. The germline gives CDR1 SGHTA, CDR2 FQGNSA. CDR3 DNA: TGTGCCAGCTCCTTTTCGTTCTACGAGCAGTACTTC. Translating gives CASSFSFYEQYF.

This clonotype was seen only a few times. This CDR3 reads CASSLNQETQYF. CDR3 nucleotides: TGTGCCAGCAGCTTAAACCAAGAGACCCAGTACTTC. The chain uses TRBV7-2 and TRBJ2-5; D gene unclear. The CDR3 covers 12 residues. The ends were cut back, 2 bases at V and 0 bases at J, with 1 base in the middle. Germline CDR1 reads SGHTA; CDR2 reads FQGNSA.

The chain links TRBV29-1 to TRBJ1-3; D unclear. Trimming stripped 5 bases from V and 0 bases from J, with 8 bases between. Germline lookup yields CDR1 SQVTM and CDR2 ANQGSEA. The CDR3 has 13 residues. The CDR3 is CSVQVFSGNTIYF. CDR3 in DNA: TGCAGCGTTCAGGTCTTCTCTGGAAACACCATATATTTT. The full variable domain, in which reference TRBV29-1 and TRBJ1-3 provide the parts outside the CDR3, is SAVISQKPSRDICQRGTSLTIQCQVDSQVTMMFWYRQQPGQSLTLIATANQGSEATYESGFVIDKFPISRPNLTFSTLTVSNMSPEDSSIYLCSVQVFSGNTIYFGEGSWLTVV.

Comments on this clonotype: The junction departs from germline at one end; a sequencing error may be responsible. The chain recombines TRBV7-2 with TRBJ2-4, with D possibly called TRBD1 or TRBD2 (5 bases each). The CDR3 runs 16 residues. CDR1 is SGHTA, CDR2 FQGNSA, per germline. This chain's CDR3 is CASSPGPLLAKNIQYF. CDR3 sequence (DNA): TGTGCTAGCAGCCCGGGACCTCTTTTAGCCAAAAACATTCAGTACTTC.